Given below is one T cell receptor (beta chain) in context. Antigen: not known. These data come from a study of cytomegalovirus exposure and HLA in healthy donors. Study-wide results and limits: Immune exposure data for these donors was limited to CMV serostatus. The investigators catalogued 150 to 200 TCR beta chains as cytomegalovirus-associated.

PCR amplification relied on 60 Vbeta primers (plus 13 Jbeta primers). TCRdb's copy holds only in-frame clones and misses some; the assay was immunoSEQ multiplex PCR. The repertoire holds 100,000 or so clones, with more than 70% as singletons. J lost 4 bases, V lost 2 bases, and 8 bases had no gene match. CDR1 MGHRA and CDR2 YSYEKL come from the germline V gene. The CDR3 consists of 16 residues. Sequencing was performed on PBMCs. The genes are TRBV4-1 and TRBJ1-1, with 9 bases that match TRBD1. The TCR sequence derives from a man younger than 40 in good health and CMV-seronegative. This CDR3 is CASSQRLGQGSTEAFF. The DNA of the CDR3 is TGCGCCAGCAGCCAACGCCTAGGACAGGGGAGCACTGAAGCTTTCTTT.